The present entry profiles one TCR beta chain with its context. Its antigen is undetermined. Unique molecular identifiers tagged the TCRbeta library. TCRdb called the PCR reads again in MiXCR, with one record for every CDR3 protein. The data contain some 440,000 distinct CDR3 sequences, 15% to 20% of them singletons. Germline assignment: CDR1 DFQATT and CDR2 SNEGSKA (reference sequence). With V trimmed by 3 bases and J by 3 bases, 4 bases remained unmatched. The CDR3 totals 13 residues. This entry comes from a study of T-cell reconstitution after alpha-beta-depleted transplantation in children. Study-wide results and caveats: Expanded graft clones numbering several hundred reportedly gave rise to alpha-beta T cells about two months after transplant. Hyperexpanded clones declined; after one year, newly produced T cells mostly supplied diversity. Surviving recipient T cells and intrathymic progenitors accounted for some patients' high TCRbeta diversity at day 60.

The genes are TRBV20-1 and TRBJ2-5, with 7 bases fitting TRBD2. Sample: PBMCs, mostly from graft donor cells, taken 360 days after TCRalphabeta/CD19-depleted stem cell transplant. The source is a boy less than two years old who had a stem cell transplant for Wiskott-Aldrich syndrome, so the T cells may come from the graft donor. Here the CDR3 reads CSASSGGKETQYF. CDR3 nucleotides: TGCAGTGCTAGTTCCGGGGGGAAAGAGACCCAGTACTTC.